The 7 T cell receptor beta chains listed next were all sequenced from one sample in a study of T cells in Graves' hyperthyroidism and ophthalmopathy. TCR beta CDR3 sequences were amplified from RNA transcripts. The TCR CDR3 was amplified in a first-round RT-PCR using the HTBI primer set. TCRdb reprocessed the multiplex PCR reads via MiXCR and lists one record per CDR3 protein. The sample contains a few hundred thousand distinct CDR3 sequences, roughly 25% of which appear only once. The sequenced material came from blood. Receptor source: a man in his fifties with Graves' hyperthyroidism.

J is TRBJ2-3 and V is TRBV30; 12 bases are shared with TRBD2. J lost 2 bases, V lost 6 bases, and 9 bases had no gene match. Germline values: CDR1 GTSNPN, CDR2 SVGIG (reference sequence). This CDR3 comprises 16 residues. CDR3 sequence reads: CACSPGLAGFTDTQYF. The CDR3 DNA sequence: TGTGCCTGCTCCCCCGGACTAGCGGGATTCACAGATACGCAGTATTTT.

This clonotype was counted only a few times. Being one base from a much bigger clone, this may be a read error. The CDR3 spells CASSPGTIAGGSEQYF. CDR3 bases: TGTGCCAGCAGCCCCGGAACGATAGCGGGAGGGAGCGAGCAGTACTTC. V gene TRBV3-1 combines with J gene TRBJ2-7; TRBD2 aligns across 11 bases. J was trimmed by 6 bases and V by 4 bases; bases with no gene match: 11. The germline V gene has CDR1 LGHDT and CDR2 YNNKEL (reference sequence). The CDR3 has 16 amino acids.

The genes are TRBV29-1 and TRBJ2-3, with TRBD2 as a possible D gene (5 bases). Trimming cost V 6 bases and J 1 base, with 8 bases left between them. Germline CDR1 and CDR2: SQVTM and ANQGSEA. The CDR3 loop spans 12 amino acids. This CDR3 is CSVGAGTDTQYF. CDR3 nucleotides: TGCAGCGTAGGAGCGGGCACAGATACGCAGTATTTT.

This chain uses TRBV27 with TRBJ2-5; 10 nucleotides align to TRBD1. The germline V gene has CDR1 MNHEY and CDR2 SMNVEV (reference sequence). The CDR3 spans 15 residues. The trim removed 3 bases at V and 2 bases at J, leaving 3 bases unmatched. The CDR3 is CASSFSGQGQETQYF. The DNA for the CDR3 is TGTGCCAGCAGTTTCTCGGGACAGGGGCAAGAGACCCAGTACTTC.

V usage is TRBV6-9 and J usage is TRBJ2-2; D is ambiguous. Germline V gives CDR1 MNHGY, CDR2 SVAAGI. Trimming took 6 bases from V and 4 from J, leaving 6 bases between them. CDR3 length: 12 amino acids. The CDR3 sequence is CASRYRTGELFF. CDR3 DNA: TGTGCCAGCAGATATCGCACCGGGGAGCTGTTTTTT.

The chain has TRBV11-2 and TRBJ2-3; D gene unclear. The length of the CDR3 is 15 residues. The germline V gene encodes CDR1 SGHAT and CDR2 FQNNGV. Trimming took 3 bases from V and 7 from J, leaving 17 bases between them. CDR3 amino acids: CASSFVEPRRNTQYF. The DNA of the CDR3 is TGTGCCAGCAGCTTTGTTGAACCCAGGAGAAATACGCAGTATTTT.

The chain is built from TRBV9 and TRBJ2-1, with 12 positions matching TRBD2. Losses at the gene ends were 3 bases for V and 4 bases for J; bases not matched to a gene: 5. Germline CDR1 SGDLS, CDR2 YYNGEE. The CDR3 consists of 16 residues. This CDR3 reads CASSGRTSGKYNEQFF. The CDR3 nucleotides read TGTGCCAGCAGCGGGAGGACTAGCGGGAAATACAATGAGCAGTTCTTC.